This entry is about one T cell receptor beta chain. Antigen: not known. Every subset's genomic DNA went evenly onto several immunoSEQ plates. Sequenced by immunoSEQ multiplex PCR; TCRdb stores in-frame clones only, minus some. The data show 2 million to 3 million clones, about 92% seen once. This entry is derived from a study of shared clonotypes between healthy human individuals. Findings and limits, study-wide: Memory subsets had estimated richness that was generally smaller than that of naive subsets.

Germline trimming cut 0 bases from V and 5 bases from J; bases unmatched to any gene: 12. The CDR3 is made up of 18 amino acids. The germline V gene encodes CDR1 SGDLS and CDR2 YYNGEE. The V call is TRBV9, the J call TRBJ2-3, with TRBD2 matching 10 bases. The sequenced sample consisted of naive CD4+ T cells sorted from blood. Subset denoted: CD45RA+ positively selected. The clonotype originates from a man aged 18 to 35 in good health. The CDR3 protein is CASSVDWASGRVGDTQYF. The CDR3 region has the DNA TGTGCCAGCAGCGTAGATTGGGCTAGCGGGAGAGTTGGAGATACGCAGTATTTT.